The clone carrying this TCR beta chain was counted a few times. Germline V lookup: CDR1 MNHNS, CDR2 SASEGT. This CDR3 comprises 14 residues. V shed 6 bases, J shed 5 bases, and the junction held 6 bases outside the gene matches. A multiplex PCR was run with 60 Vbeta primers and 13 Jbeta primers. In the source study's methods: In a later analysis, 80 million to 100 million unique TCR beta chains included roughly 11 million shared by two or more donors. This table comes from immunoSEQ multiplex PCR, and its TCRdb copy is limited to in-frame clones, with some not included. That table furnishes V, J and clone size, whereas the DNA furnished D and trimming. The profile shows around 120,000 clones, around 76% of them singletons. Despite likely unrecorded immune exposures, the donors were nominally healthy at the time of sampling. This record belongs to a study of cytomegalovirus exposure and HLA in healthy donors. For the study at large: Sequencing of roughly 180 million T cells in an earlier analysis found 100 million to 140 million unique TCR beta sequences.

This TCR was sampled from a man aged 60-69 years in good health and CMV-seropositive. Specimen: PBMCs. The chain uses TRBV6-1 and TRBJ2-2, with 7 nucleotides matching TRBD2. CDR3 loop: CASSQTGGTGELFF. The CDR3 nucleotides read TGTGCCAGCAGCCAAACGGGGGGAACCGGGGAGCTGTTTTTT.